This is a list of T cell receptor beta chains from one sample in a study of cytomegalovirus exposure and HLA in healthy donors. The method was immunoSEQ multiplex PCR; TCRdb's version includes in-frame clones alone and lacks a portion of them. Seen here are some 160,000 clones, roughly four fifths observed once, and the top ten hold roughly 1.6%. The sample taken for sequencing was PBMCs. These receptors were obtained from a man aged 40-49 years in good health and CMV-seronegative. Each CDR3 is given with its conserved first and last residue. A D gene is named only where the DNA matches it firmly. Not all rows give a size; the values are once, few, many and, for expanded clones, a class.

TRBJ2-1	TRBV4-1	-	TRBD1	CASSYGQGPNNEQFF	TGCGCCAGCAGCTACGGACAGGGGCCTAACAATGAGCAGTTCTTC
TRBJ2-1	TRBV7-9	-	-	CASVSSYNEQFF	TGTGCCAGCGTCAGTTCCTACAATGAGCAGTTCTTC
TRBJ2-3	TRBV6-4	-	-	CASSDIGSTDTQYF	TGTGCCAGCAGTGACATCGGTAGCACAGATACGCAGTATTTT
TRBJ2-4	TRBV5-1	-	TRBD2	CASSTLAGLAKNIQYF	TGCGCCAGCAGCACTCTAGCGGGACTAGCCAAAAACATTCAGTACTTC
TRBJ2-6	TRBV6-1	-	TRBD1	CASSDRGSGANVLTF	TGTGCCAGCAGCGACAGGGGGTCTGGGGCCAACGTCCTGACTTTC
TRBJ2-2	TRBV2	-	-	CASSEARVFEESFWGELFF	TGTGCCAGCAGTGAAGCGAGGGTGTTTGAGGAGAGTTTCTGGGGGGAGCTGTTTTTT
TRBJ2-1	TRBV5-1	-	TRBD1	CASSLGTGRDEQFF	TGCGCCAGCAGCTTAGGGACAGGGAGGGATGAGCAGTTCTTC
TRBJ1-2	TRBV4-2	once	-	CASSQEVGTYGYTF	TGTGCCAGCAGCCAAGAGGTCGGTACCTATGGCTACACCTTC
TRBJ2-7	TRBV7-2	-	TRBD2	CASSRLAPYEQYF	TGTGCCAGCAGCAGACTAGCACCCTACGAGCAGTACTTC
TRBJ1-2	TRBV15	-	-	CATSRGPQGNYGYTF	TGTGCCACCAGCAGAGGCCCACAGGGTAACTATGGCTACACCTTC
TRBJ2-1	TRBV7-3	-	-	CASREGREYQNEQFF	TGTGCCAGCAGGGAGGGCCGGGAGTATCAGAATGAGCAGTTCTTC
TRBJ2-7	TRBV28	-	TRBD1	CASSYGQAYEQYF	TGTGCCAGCAGTTACGGACAGGCCTACGAGCAGTACTTC
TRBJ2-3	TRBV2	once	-	CASSESWWTTLTDTQYF	TGTGCCAGCAGTGAATCGTGGTGGACTACACTCACAGATACGCAGTATTTT
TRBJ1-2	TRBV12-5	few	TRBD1	CASGLGQGLYGYTF	TGTGCTAGTGGTCTAGGACAGGGCCTCTATGGCTACACCTTC
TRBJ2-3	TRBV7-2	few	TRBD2	CASSAGTTTADTQYF	TGTGCCAGCAGCGCAGGGACTACAACCGCAGATACGCAGTATTTT
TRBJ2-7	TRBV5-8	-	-	CASSLQVGAYEQYF	TGTGCCAGCAGCTTACAGGTGGGGGCTTACGAGCAGTACTTC
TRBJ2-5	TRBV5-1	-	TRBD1	CASSTGQGRQETQYF	TGCGCCAGCAGCACAGGACAGGGTAGGCAAGAGACCCAGTACTTC
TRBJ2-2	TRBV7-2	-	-	CASSPMTGATGELFF	TGTGCCAGCAGCCCAATGACAGGAGCAACCGGGGAGCTGTTTTTT
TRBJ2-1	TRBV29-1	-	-	CSAVQDSEQFF	TGCAGCGCCGTACAGGACAGTGAGCAGTTCTTC
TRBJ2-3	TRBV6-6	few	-	CASSYVPAGSTDTQYF	TGTGCCAGCAGTTACGTCCCAGCGGGTTCCACAGATACGCAGTATTTT
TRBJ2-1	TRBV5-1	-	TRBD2	CASSSAGGSSSYNEQFF	TGCGCCAGCAGCTCAGCGGGCGGGAGTAGCTCCTACAATGAGCAGTTCTTC
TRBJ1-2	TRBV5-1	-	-	CASSLIPTVGREGYTF	TGCGCCAGCAGCTTGATCCCGACAGTGGGGCGGGAAGGCTACACCTTC
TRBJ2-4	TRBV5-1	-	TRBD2	CASSLASSGRGPNIQYF	TGCGCCAGCAGCTTGGCCTCGAGCGGGAGGGGGCCCAACATTCAGTACTTC
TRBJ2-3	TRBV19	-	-	CASRLRDTQYF	TGTGCCAGTAGACTGCGTGATACGCAGTATTTT
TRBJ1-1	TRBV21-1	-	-	CASSETGVKNTEAFF	TGTGCCAGCAGTGAGACAGGGGTAAAGAACACTGAAGCTTTCTTT
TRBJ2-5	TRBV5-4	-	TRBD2	CASSSRAGGDGETQYF	TGTGCCAGCAGCTCCCGGGCGGGGGGCGATGGAGAGACCCAGTACTTC
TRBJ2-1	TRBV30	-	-	CAWTQRLSYNEQFF	TGTGCCTGGACCCAGAGGCTTTCCTACAATGAGCAGTTCTTC
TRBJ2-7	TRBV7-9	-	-	CASSVSSYEQYF	TGTGCCAGCAGCGTGAGCTCCTACGAGCAGTACTTC
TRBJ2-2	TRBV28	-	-	CASTSGGMVLFF	TGTGCCAGCACTTCCGGAGGGATGGTGCTGTTTTTT
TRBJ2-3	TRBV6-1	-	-	CASWVRGPLDTQYF	TGTGCCAGCTGGGTTAGAGGGCCCCTTGATACGCAGTATTTT
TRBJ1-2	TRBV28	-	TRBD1	CASSARDREVYGYTF	TGTGCCAGCAGTGCCCGGGACAGGGAGGTTTATGGCTACACCTTC
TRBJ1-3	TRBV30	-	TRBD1	CAWSPYPGQGSATIYF	TGTGCCTGGAGTCCATACCCCGGACAGGGTTCGGCCACCATATATTTT